These 10 T cell receptor beta chains originate from one sample sequenced in a study of blood T cell repertoires in COVID-19. The assay was immunoSEQ multiplex PCR, and TCRdb's table has in-frame clones only and misses some. The sample has around 140,000 clones; approximately 87% are singletons. Source material: PBMCs or T cells enriched from blood (not recorded which). Receptors originate from a man in his 60s who had recovered from COVID-19.

This rearrangement joins TRBV5-4 to TRBJ2-5; tentatively, D is TRBD2 (6 bases). V was pared by 4 bases and J by 3 bases, with 10 bases between. This CDR3 contains 13 residues. Germline V gives CDR1 SGHNT, CDR2 YYREEE (reference sequence). The CDR3 sequence is CASSMGEEETQYF. CDR3 sequence (DNA): TGTGCCAGCAGCATGGGGGAGGAAGAGACCCAGTACTTC.

The chain couples TRBV12-3 or TRBV12-4 to TRBJ2-5; no reliable D call. This CDR3 is 13 amino acids long. The V gene lost 5 bases and the J gene lost 10 bases, with 17 bases spanning the gap. The CDR3 here is CASSPSSPAHQYF. The CDR3 DNA is TGTGCCAGCAGTCCATCGAGCCCCGCTCACCAGTACTTC.

Regarding this clone: This specimen includes other DNA sequences encoding the same CDR3. The chain couples TRBV18 to TRBJ2-2; 9 bases agree with TRBD1. Trimming removed 2 bases from V and 5 bases from J; junction bases left unmatched: 0. CDR3 size: 14 residues. The germline gives CDR1 KGHSH, CDR2 LQKENI. The CDR3 spells CASSPGQGTGELFF. In DNA form, the CDR3 reads TGTGCCAGCTCACCAGGACAGGGGACCGGGGAGCTGTTTTTT.

The rearrangement joins TRBV30 to TRBJ1-5, with 9 bases aligning to TRBD1. Germline trimming cut 6 bases from V and 3 bases from J; bases unmatched to any gene: 3. The CDR3 consists of 13 residues. CDR1 and CDR2 (germline): GTSNPN, SVGIG (reference sequence). This chain's CDR3 is CACTGGFNQPQHF. CDR3 nucleotide sequence: TGTGCCTGCACAGGGGGCTTCAATCAGCCCCAGCATTTT.

The chain combines TRBV3-1 (or the pseudogene TRBV3-2) with TRBJ2-1, with D possibly TRBD2 on 5 matching bases. CDR3 length equals 17 residues. Germline assignment: CDR1 LGHDT and CDR2 YNNKEL (reference sequence). The V end lost 4 bases, the J end lost 0 bases, and 16 bases lay between the germline ends. The CDR3 reads CASSPLLGGFSYNEQFF. Written as DNA, the CDR3 is TGTGCCAGCAGCCCTCTCCTAGGAGGTTTCTCCTACAATGAGCAGTTCTTC.

The chain employs TRBV3-1 (or the pseudogene TRBV3-2) and TRBJ1-2, with D possibly TRBD1 on 6 matching bases. The V end lost 0 bases, the J end lost 8 bases, and 16 bases lay between the germline ends. The germline CDR1 and CDR2 sequences are LGHDT and YNNKEL (reference sequence). This CDR3 is 15 amino acids long. The CDR3 nucleotides read TGTGCCAGCAGCCAAGATAGGGGAACAGGGTTCGGCTACACCTTC. Translation gives CASSQDRGTGFGYTF.

The chain carries TRBV19 and TRBJ2-2; D ambiguous. V was cut by 5 bases and J by 1 base, with 11 bases left in between. The CDR3 is made up of 15 amino acids. Germline V gives CDR1 LNHDA, CDR2 SQIVND (reference sequence). The CDR3 loop reads CASSWPGKNTGELFF. In DNA, the CDR3 is TGTGCCAGTAGTTGGCCAGGAAAGAACACCGGGGAGCTGTTTTTT.

The V gene is TRBV28, the J gene TRBJ1-5; D is unresolved. The V end was cut by 7 bases, the J end by 5 bases, with 12 bases between. Germline V lookup: CDR1 MDHEN, CDR2 SYDVKM. The CDR3 loop spans 13 amino acids. The CDR3 spells CASKKAVYQPQHF. The CDR3 DNA sequence: TGTGCCAGCAAAAAGGCGGTTTATCAGCCCCAGCATTTT.

The chain links TRBV3-1 (or the pseudogene TRBV3-2) to TRBJ1-2; D is unclear. The V gene lost 0 bases and the J gene lost 10 bases, with 12 bases spanning the gap. This CDR3 comprises 13 residues. Germline CDR1 reads LGHDT; CDR2 reads YNNKEL (reference sequence). The CDR3 DNA follows: TGTGCCAGCAGCCAAGAAGACGCGGTAGTCTACACCTTC. Translation: CASSQEDAVVYTF.

The rearrangement uses TRBV5-4 and TRBJ2-4; 14 nucleotides agree with TRBD2. The CDR3 totals 16 residues. With V trimmed by 4 bases and J by 7 bases, 7 bases remained unmatched. The V gene's germline CDR1 is SGHNT and CDR2 YYREEE (reference sequence). CDR3 in amino acids: CASSLGTSGSGNIQYF. CDR3 sequence (DNA): TGTGCCAGCAGCCTGGGGACTAGCGGGAGTGGTAACATTCAGTACTTC. Based on the CDR3 plus reference TRBV5-4 and TRBJ2-4, the full variable domain is ETGVTQSPTHLIKTRGQQVTLRCSSQSGHNTVSWYQQALGQGPQFIFQYYREEENGRGNFPPRFSGLQFPNYSSELNVNALELDDSALYLCASSLGTSGSGNIQYFGAGTRLSVL.